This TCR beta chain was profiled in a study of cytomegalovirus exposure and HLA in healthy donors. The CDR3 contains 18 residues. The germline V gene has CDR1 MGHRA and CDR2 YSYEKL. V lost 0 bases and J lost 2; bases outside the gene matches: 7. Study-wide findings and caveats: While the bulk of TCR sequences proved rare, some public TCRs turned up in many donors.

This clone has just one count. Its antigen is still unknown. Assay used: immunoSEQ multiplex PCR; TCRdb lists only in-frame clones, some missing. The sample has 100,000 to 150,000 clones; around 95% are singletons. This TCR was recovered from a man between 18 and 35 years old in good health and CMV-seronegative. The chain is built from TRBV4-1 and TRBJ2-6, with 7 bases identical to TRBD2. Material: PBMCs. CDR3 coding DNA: TGCGCCAGCAGCCAAGAAATGGCGGGAGTAGCTGGGGCCAACGTCCTGACTTTC. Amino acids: CASSQEMAGVAGANVLTF.